This T cell receptor (beta chain) was recovered during a study of blood T cell repertoires in COVID-19. Method: immunoSEQ multiplex PCR; TCRdb's copy keeps in-frame clones and lacks some. The data show about 520,000 clones, 80% to 90% seen once. The V and J ends lost 6 bases and 8 bases respectively, with 30 bases between them. Germline CDR1 and CDR2: KGHSH and LQKENI. The CDR3 is 18 amino acids. Sequencing input: peripheral blood. The gene calls are TRBV18 and TRBJ2-3; TRBD2 is a possible D gene (5 bases). This sequence was found in a human donor in a cohort sampled during active COVID-19. For the CDR3, the DNA is TGTGCCAGCTCTCCTTTTCTTCTGGTAGAGGGCCTCCTCCTTACGCAGTATTTT. Translation gives CASSPFLLVEGLLLTQYF. Together with reference TRBV18 and TRBJ2-3, the CDR3 gives the full variable domain: NAGVMQNPRHLVRRRGQEARLRCSPMKGHSHVYWYRQLPEEGLKFMVYLQKENIIDESGMPKERFSAEFPKEGPSILRIQQVVRGDSAAYFCASSPFLLVEGLLLTQYFGPGTRLTVL.